This TCR beta chain was documented in a study of blood T cell repertoires in COVID-19 (dated by TCRdb to 2020 to 2021). Regarding the research as a whole: Collaborator samples came from the United States, Italy and Spain and covered acute and convalescent phases of COVID-19. The prospective study material was composed of cDNA or gDNA derived from T cells, B-cell-depleted T cells, or PBMCs. The dataset comprised deeply sampled blood TCRbeta repertoires from subjects exposed to, actively infected with, or recovered from COVID-19. A freely available public database, intended as a resource for researchers studying the immune response to SARS-CoV-2, is where the repertoires were released. Samples came from the ongoing ImmuneRACE study (first 160 participants) plus 1,254 subjects from 6 global collaborators. The sample metadata nearly always contained a de-identified subject ID, COVID-19 status, age in years and sex. Where HLA class I and class II types were available, the types were taken from metadata supplied by the sample provider, not from assay-based typing. The research as a whole found: Clinical and demographic metadata were provided uncurated, with the amount varying by source and participant.

As concerns this clone: Its binding antigen is unknown. Base qualities are not recorded, but no much larger clone differs from it by a single base.

At one collaborating source in Seattle, patients were enrolled during active infection and were followed longitudinally through the course of disease. The collaborating institutions used their own protocols to collect whole blood in K2EDTA tubes. Collaborator samples were shipped for TCRbeta analysis as frozen whole blood, isolated PBMCs, or DNA extracted from either sample type. The immunoSEQ Assay, a bias-controlled multiplex PCR, was used to amplify TCRbeta CDR3 regions from genomic DNA. As for the authors' bioinformatics: The number of nucleated cells in each sample was estimated by amplification of reference gene primers within the assay. To quantify the absolute abundance of each unique TCRbeta CDR3 rearrangement, sequence reads were collapsed and filtered. For each sample, productive Simpson clonality was calculated by taking the square root of Simpson's diversity index across productive rearrangements. Imported from immuneACCESS, the table was reduced by TCRdb to in-frame sequences with V and J called. These copies leave out some clones; in studies compared against another copy, an unresolved V gene accounts for under half, and the cause of the remainder is not known. V and J calls and clone size are copied from that table; D and trimming were computed from the DNA. Recorded for this sample are roughly 230,000 clones; approximately 85% of them occurred a single time. Roughly 4.6% of the sample goes to the ten largest clones.

The specimen was peripheral blood. The sequence derives from a middle-aged man with COVID-19, enrolled during active disease.

The CDR3 corresponds to CASSLNRGKEKLFF. The DNA sequence is as follows: TGTGCCAGCAGCCTGAACAGGGGGAAGGAAAAACTGTTTTTT. The sequence is built from TRBV3-1 (or the pseudogene TRBV3-2) and TRBJ1-4, and 8 junction bases match TRBD1. At the junction V is shortened by 4 bases and J by 8 bases; bases outside the gene matches: 6. Measured from the cysteine to the phenylalanine, the CDR3 is 14 residues long. Just CDR3 DNA is preserved here, 42 bases in frame from base 1. Via the germline V gene (reference sequence), CDR1 is LGHDT and CDR2 YNNKEL.